The 5 T cell receptor beta chains listed next were all sequenced from one sample in a study of beta chain features in type 1 diabetes. The whole isolated RNA underwent reverse transcription, so sequencing captured expressed TCRB transcripts. Profiling relied on immunoSEQ multiplex PCR, and the TCRdb table lists in-frame clones only, not all of them. The table has around 300,000 clones, approximately 9.9% seen once. Sequencing was done on a sample of naive CD4+ T cells from blood. All receptors derive from a woman younger than 45 in good health.

The gene calls are TRBV7-9 and TRBJ1-2, with TRBD1 matching over 7 bases. V lost 5 bases, J lost 3 bases, and 6 bases stayed unmatched. The CDR3 totals 14 residues. Germline lookup yields CDR1 SEHNR and CDR2 FQNEAQ (reference sequence). The CDR3 loop is CASSLDRVDYGYTF. The DNA of the CDR3 is TGTGCCAGCAGCCTAGACAGGGTAGACTATGGCTACACCTTC.

Remarks on this clone: The identical CDR3 is also encoded by other nucleotide sequences in the sample. V gene TRBV9 combines with J gene TRBJ2-5; TRBD2 matches 12 bases. The CDR3 is 15 residues long. The trim removed 0 bases at V and 5 bases at J, leaving 2 bases unmatched. The germline V gene encodes CDR1 SGDLS and CDR2 YYNGEE. The CDR3 reads CASSVGLAGGETQYF. The CDR3 DNA reads TGTGCCAGCAGCGTAGGGCTAGCGGGAGGGGAGACCCAGTACTTC.

CDR3 sequence: CASSIRQPAYNEQFF. CDR3 nucleotides: TGTGCCAGTAGTATAAGACAGCCTGCCTACAATGAGCAGTTCTTC. J is TRBJ2-1 and V is TRBV19; TRBD1 might be the D (5 bases). The CDR3 sequence is 15 residues long. Germline values: CDR1 LNHDA, CDR2 SQIVND (reference sequence). Between the trimmed V and J ends, which lost 2 bases and 2 bases, there was a span of 10 bases.

J is TRBJ2-1 and V is TRBV28; 11 bases are shared with TRBD2. CDR1 and CDR2 from the germline V gene are MDHEN and SYDVKM. Losses at the gene ends were 8 bases for V and 9 bases for J; bases not matched to a gene: 15. The CDR3 totals 16 residues. The CDR3, as DNA: TGTGCCAGCCGATATAGCGGGAGGGCCTTGTCCGGTGAGCAGTTCTTC. Its protein is CASRYSGRALSGEQFF.

This clone has a handful of counts. The V call is TRBV28, the J call TRBJ2-7; 14 positions match TRBD2. V gave up 5 bases and J gave up 6 bases; unmatched junction bases: 9. The CDR3 sequence is 16 residues long. CDR1 and CDR2 from the germline V gene are MDHEN and SYDVKM. The DNA for the CDR3 is TGTGCCAGCAGTAGGGGACTAGCGGGAGTGTCGTCCGAGCAGTACTTC. Translation gives CASSRGLAGVSSEQYF.